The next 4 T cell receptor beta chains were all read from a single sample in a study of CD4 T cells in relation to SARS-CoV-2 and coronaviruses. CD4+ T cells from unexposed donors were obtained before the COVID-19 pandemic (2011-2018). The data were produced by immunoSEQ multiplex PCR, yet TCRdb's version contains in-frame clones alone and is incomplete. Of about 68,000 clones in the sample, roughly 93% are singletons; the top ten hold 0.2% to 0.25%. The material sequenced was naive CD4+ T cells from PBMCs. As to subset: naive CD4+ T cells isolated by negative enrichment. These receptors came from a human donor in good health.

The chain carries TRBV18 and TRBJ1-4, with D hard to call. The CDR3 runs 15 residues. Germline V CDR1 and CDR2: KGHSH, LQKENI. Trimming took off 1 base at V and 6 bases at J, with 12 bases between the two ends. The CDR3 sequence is CASSPRRALDEKLFF. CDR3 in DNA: TGTGCCAGCTCACCACGGCGAGCGTTGGATGAAAAACTGTTTTTT.

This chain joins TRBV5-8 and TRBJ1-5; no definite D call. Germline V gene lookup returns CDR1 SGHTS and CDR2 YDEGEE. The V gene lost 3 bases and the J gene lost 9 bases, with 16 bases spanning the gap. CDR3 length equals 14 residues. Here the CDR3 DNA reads TGTGCCAGCAGCTCCATAGGGCCGAGAAGGCCCCAGCATTTT. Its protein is CASSSIGPRRPQHF.

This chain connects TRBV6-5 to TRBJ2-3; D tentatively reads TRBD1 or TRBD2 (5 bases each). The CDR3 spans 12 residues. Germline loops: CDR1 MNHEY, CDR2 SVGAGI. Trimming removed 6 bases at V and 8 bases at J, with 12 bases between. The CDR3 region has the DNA TGTGCCAGCAGGGGCCTGGGGGTTACGCAGTATTTT. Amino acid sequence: CASRGLGVTQYF.

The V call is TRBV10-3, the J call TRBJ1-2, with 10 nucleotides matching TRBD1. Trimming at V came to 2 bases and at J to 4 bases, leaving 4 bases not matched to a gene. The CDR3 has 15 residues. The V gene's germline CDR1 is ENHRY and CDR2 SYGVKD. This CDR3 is CAISEDRGRGYGYTF. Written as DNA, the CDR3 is TGTGCCATCAGTGAGGACAGGGGGCGCGGCTATGGCTACACCTTC.